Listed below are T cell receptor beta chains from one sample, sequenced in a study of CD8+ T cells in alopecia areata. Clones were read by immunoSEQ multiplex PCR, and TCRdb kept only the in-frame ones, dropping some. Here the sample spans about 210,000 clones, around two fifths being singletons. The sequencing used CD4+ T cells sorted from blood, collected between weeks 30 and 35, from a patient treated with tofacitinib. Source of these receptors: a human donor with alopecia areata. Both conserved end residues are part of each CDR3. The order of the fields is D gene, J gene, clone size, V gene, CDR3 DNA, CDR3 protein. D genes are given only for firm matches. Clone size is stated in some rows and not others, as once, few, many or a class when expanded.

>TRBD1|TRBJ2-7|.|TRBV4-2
TGTGCCAGCAGCCAAGAGGGACAGGGCCCCTACGAGCAGTACTTC
CASSQEGQGPYEQYF
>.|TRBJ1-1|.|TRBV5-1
TGCGCCAGCAGCCTACAGGATCAAGTATCCACTGAAGCTTTCTTT
CASSLQDQVSTEAFF
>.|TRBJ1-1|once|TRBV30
TGTGCCTGGAGTGTAAACCTCCTGAACACTGAAGCTTTCTTT
CAWSVNLLNTEAFF
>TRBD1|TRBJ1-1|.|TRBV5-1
TGCGCCAGCAGCCTCTACACACAGGGGGGGACTGAAGCTTTCTTT
CASSLYTQGGTEAFF
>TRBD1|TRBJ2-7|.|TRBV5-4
TGTGCCAGCAGCTCCGGGACAGGGATATACGAGCAGTACTTC
CASSSGTGIYEQYF
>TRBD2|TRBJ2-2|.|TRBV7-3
TGTGCCAGCAGCTCACTAGCGGGAGTAACCGGGGAGCTGTTTTTT
CASSSLAGVTGELFF
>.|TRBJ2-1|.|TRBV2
TGTGCCAGCTGGGGACTGGGGGGTGAGCAGTTCTTC
CASWGLGGEQFF
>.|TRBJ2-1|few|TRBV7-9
TGTGCCAGCAGATTAGGCGGGAAGGGCGGAAGTTCCTACAATGAGCAGTTCTTC
CASRLGGKGGSSYNEQFF
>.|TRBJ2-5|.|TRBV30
TGTGCCGTAACAGTACAAGAGACCCAGTACTTC
CAVTVQETQYF
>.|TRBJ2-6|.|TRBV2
TGTGCCAGCAGTGACTGGGGCTCTGGGGCCAACGTCCTGACTTTC
CASSDWGSGANVLTF
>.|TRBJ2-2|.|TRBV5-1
TGCGCCAGCAGCCGGACGGTTACCGGGGAGCTGTTTTTT
CASSRTVTGELFF
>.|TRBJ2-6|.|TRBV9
TGTGCCAGCCCAGGGGGGGCACTCTCTGGGGCCAACGTCCTGACTTTC
CASPGGALSGANVLTF
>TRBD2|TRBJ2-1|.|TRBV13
TGTGCCAGCAGCGTAACCGGGACTAGCGGGGGTCTTAATGAGCAGTTCTTC
CASSVTGTSGGLNEQFF
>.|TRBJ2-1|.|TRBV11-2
TGTGCCAGCAGCTTAGGGAGCTACAGAGGCAATGAGCAGTTCTTC
CASSLGSYRGNEQFF
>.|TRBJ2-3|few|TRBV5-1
TGCGCCAGCAGCACCTTTCAAGATACGCAGTATTTT
CASSTFQDTQYF